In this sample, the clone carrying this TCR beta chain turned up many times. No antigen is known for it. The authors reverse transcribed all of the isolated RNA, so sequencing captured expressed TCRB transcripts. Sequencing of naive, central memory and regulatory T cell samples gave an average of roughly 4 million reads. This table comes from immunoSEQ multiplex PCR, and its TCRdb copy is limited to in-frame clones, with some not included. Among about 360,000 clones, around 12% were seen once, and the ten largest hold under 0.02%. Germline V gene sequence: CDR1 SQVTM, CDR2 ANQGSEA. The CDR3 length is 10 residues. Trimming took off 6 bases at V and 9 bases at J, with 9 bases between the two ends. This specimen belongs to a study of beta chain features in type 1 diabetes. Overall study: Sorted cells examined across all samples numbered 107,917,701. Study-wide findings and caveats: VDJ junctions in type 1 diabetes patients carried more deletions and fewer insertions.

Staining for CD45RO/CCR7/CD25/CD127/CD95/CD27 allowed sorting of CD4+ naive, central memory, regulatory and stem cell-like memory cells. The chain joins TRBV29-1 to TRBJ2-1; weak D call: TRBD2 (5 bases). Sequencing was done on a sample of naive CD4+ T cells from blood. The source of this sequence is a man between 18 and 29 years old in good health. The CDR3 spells CSVGGLEQFF. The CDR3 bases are TGCAGCGTCGGTGGACTTGAGCAGTTCTTC.